Detailed here is one T cell receptor (beta chain). The target antigen is unknown. Antigen-specific CD4+ T cells expanded by the ViraFEST assay with viral peptide pools were then sequenced. Isolating CD4+ T cells followed approximately 10 days of culture. Of the BNT162b2 and mRNA-1273 vaccines, participants received two doses of one or the other. About 1.8 million PBMC were seeded per well and grown in the presence of about 9.6 IU/ml IL-2 and 9.5 to 10 ug/ml peptides. The record originates from a study of vaccination effects on CD4 cells after COVID-19. Whole-study results and caveats: Cross-reactivity with common cold coronaviruses was shown by only 1 of 255 vaccine-induced clones in healthy vaccinees.

Only in-frame clones appear in the TCRdb table, and some are missing; sequencing was by immunoSEQ multiplex PCR. Of about 59,000 clones listed, roughly 80% were seen once; the top ten hold 2%. Germline V CDR1 and CDR2: SGHDT, YYEEEE. Trimming cost V 4 bases and J 6 bases; bases outside gene matches: 7. This CDR3 has 14 residues. This sequence joins TRBV5-6 and TRBJ2-5, with 9 bases fitting TRBD1. The specimen was CD4+ T cells from PBMCs cultured with HCoV-OC43 spike peptides, collected after COVID-19 vaccination. Subset: HCoV-OC43 spike overlapping peptide pool stimulation. The sequence was obtained from a human donor who received a COVID-19 vaccine. The CDR3 loop reads CASSGRTGAKTQYF. CDR3 bases: TGTGCCAGCAGCGGGAGGACAGGGGCAAAGACCCAGTACTTC.